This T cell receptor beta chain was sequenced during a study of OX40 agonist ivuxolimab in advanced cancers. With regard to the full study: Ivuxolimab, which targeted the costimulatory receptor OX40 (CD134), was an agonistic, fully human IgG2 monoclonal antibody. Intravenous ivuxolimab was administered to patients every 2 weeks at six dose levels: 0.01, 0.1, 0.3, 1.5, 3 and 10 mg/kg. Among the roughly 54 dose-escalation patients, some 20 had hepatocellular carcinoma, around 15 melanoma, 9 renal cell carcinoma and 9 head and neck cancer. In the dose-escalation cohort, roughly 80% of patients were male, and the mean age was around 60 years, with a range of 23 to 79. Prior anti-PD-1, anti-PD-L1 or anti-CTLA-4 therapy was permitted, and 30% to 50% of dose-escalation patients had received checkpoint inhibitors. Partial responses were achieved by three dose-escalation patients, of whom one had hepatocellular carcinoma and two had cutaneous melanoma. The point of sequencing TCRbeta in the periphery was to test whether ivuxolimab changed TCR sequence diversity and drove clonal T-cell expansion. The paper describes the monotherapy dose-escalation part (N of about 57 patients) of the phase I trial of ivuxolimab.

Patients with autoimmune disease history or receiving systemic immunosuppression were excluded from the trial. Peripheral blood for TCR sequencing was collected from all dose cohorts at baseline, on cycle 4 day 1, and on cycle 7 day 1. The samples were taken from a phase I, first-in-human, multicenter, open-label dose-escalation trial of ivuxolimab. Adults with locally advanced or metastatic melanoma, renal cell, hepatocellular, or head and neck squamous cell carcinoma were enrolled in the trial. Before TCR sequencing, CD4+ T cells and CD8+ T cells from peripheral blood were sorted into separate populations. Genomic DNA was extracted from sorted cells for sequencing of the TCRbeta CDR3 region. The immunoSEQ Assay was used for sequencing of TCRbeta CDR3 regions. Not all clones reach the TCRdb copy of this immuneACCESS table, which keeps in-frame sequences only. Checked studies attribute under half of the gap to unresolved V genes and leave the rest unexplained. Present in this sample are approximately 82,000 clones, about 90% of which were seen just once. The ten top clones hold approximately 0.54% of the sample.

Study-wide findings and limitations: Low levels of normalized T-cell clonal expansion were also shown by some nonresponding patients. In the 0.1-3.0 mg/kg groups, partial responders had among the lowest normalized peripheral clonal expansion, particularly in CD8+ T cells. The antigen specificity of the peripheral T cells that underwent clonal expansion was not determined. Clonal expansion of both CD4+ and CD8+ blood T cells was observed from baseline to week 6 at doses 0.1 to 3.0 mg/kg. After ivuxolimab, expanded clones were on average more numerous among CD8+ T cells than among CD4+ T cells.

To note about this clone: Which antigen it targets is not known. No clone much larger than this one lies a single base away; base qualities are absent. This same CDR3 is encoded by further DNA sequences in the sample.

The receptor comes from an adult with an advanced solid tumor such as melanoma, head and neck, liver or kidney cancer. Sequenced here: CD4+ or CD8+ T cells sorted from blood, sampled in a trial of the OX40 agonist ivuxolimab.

CDR3 loop: CSGLLHGLGAFF. The DNA reads as follows: TGCAGCGGCCTCTTACACGGGCTTGGGGCTTTCTTT. Recombination connected TRBV29-1 to TRBJ1-1; confidence is insufficient to name the D gene. Including cysteine and phenylalanine, the CDR3 has 12 amino acids. Of the read, only the CDR3 DNA is kept; its 36 bases are in frame from base 1. Based on the germline V gene, the CDR1 and CDR2 sequences are SQVTM and ANQGSEA. The junction carries 20 bases between V and J, which are trimmed by 7 bases and 11 bases respectively.